This T cell receptor beta chain was identified in a study of blood T cell repertoires in COVID-19 (dated by TCRdb to 2019 to 2021). Study-level background: Samples covering the acute and convalescent phases of COVID-19 were provided by collaborators in the United States, Italy and Spain. The prospective study material was composed of cDNA or gDNA derived from T cells, B-cell-depleted T cells, or PBMCs. The dataset comprised deeply sampled blood TCRbeta repertoires from subjects exposed to, actively infected with, or recovered from COVID-19. A freely available public database, intended as a resource for researchers studying the immune response to SARS-CoV-2, is where the repertoires were released. Samples were obtained from the ongoing ImmuneRACE study (first 160 participants) and from 1,254 subjects provided by 6 global collaborators. Nearly every sample came with metadata listing a de-identified subject ID, COVID-19 status, age in years and sex. HLA class I and class II types, where available, came from metadata supplied by the sample provider rather than from assay-based typing.

The immunoSEQ Assay, a bias-controlled multiplex PCR, was used to amplify TCRbeta CDR3 regions from genomic DNA. Per the source publication's procedure: The number of nucleated cells in each sample was estimated by amplification of reference gene primers within the assay. To quantify the absolute abundance of each unique TCRbeta CDR3 rearrangement, sequence reads were collapsed and filtered. For each sample, productive Simpson clonality was calculated by taking the square root of Simpson's diversity index across productive rearrangements. The immuneACCESS repertoire file appears here via TCRdb, limited to in-frame rearrangements. These files lack a portion of the clones; in checked studies, under half of the deficit traces to unresolved V genes, and the cause of the others is not known. V, J and clone size derive from that table, while D and trimming were established from the DNA sequence. The sample records about 330,000 clones, over 75% of which are singletons. About 4.7% of the sample belongs to the ten largest clones.

In the prospective study, participants were about 18 to 95 years old, resided in about two dozen geographic areas of the United States, and were enrolled through a virtual design. Cohort assignment in the prospective study relied on participant-reported clinical history from a screening survey and a study questionnaire. Recovered participants in ImmuneRACE Cohort 3 were defined by two consecutive negative NP/OP PCR tests, clearance by a healthcare professional, or resolution of symptoms. Mobile phlebotomists in the prospective study collected whole blood, serum and a nasopharyngeal or oropharyngeal swab from every participant. Additional blood draws and questionnaires over an approximately 2-month period could optionally be provided by prospective study participants. Before DNA extraction, blood samples from the prospective study were shipped at room temperature or frozen. The paper as a whole reports these results and caveats: The amount of clinical and demographic metadata varied by source and participant and was provided uncurated.

About this clone itself: The antigen it recognizes is unknown. No much larger clone is present one base from it, and per-base qualities are unavailable.

V trim: 0 bases; J trim: 4 bases; unmatched bases: 4. In the germline V gene (reference sequence), CDR1 corresponds to SGHNT and CDR2 to YYREEE. The CDR3, cysteine through phenylalanine, is 16 amino acids long. The entry retains the CDR3 DNA only, 48 bases that are in frame from base 1. The rearranged chain carries TRBV5-4 and TRBJ1-3; TRBD1 fits 10 bases in the junction. This receptor was obtained from a man in his thirties or forties who had recovered from COVID-19. Material for sequencing was PBMCs or T cells enriched from blood (not recorded which). The sequence in DNA is TGTGCCAGCAGCTTGGGACAGGGGGCCAGAGGAAACACCATATATTTT. The resulting protein is CASSLGQGARGNTIYF.